The present entry profiles one T cell receptor beta chain with its context. J lost 5 bases, V lost 6 bases, and 0 bases had no gene match. The CDR3 sequence is 12 residues long. In germline, CDR1 is ENHRY, CDR2 SYGVKD. These data come from a study of blood T cell repertoires in COVID-19. The wider study: The United States, Italy and Spain provided the acute and convalescent COVID-19 samples. T cells, B-cell-depleted T cells, or PBMCs provided the cDNA or gDNA that served as material.

How the authors handled the data: Reference gene primer amplification yielded estimated nucleated cell counts. Data came from immunoSEQ multiplex PCR; TCRdb stores just in-frame clones and leaves some out. That table furnishes V, J and clone size, whereas the DNA furnished D and trimming. The table lists 200,000 to 250,000 clones, 87% of them singletons, with less than 15% in the top ten. The sequence came from a woman aged 18-29 years who had recovered from COVID-19. The chain employs TRBV10-3 and TRBJ2-5; 10 bases are a match to TRBD1. The sequencing sample was made of peripheral blood. The chain's CDR3 is CAIRDRGETQYF. Here the CDR3 DNA reads TGTGCCATCAGGGACAGGGGGGAGACCCAGTACTTC.